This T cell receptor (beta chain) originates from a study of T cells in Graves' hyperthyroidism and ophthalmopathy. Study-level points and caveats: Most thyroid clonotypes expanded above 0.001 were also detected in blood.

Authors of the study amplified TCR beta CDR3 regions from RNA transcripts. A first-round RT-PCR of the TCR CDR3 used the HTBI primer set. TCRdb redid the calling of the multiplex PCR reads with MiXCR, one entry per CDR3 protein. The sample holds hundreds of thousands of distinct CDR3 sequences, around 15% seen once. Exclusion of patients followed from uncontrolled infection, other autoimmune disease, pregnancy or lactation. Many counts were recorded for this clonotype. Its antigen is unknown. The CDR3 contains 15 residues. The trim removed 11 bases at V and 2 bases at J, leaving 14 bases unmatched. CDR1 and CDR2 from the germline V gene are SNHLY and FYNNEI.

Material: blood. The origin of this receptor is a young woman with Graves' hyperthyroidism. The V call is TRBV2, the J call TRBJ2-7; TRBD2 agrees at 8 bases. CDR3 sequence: CAGAREASGPYEQYF. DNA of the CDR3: TGTGCCGGTGCGCGGGAGGCTAGCGGGCCCTACGAGCAGTACTTC.